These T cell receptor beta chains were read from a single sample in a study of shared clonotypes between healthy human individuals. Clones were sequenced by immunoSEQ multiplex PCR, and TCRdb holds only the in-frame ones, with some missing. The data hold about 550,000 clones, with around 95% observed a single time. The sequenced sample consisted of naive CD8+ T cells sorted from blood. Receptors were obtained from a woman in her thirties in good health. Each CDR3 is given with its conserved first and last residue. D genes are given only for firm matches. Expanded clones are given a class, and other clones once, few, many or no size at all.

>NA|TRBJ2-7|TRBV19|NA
TGTGCCAGTAGTACCAGTCGGGACGATACCTACGAGCAGTACTTC
CASSTSRDDTYEQYF
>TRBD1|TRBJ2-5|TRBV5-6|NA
TGTGCCAGCAGCCAGACAGGGAACCAAGAGACCCAGTACTTC
CASSQTGNQETQYF
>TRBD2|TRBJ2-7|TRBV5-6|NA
TGTGCCAGCAGCTTGAGCGGGACGCCCTCCTACGAGCAGTACTTC
CASSLSGTPSYEQYF
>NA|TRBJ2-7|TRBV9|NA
TGTGCCAGCAGCGTAGGAGAGACGCAAGGCGAGCAGTACTTC
CASSVGETQGEQYF
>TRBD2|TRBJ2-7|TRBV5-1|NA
TGCGCCAGCAGCTTGGGGCCAGCGGGGACCCTCGAGCAGTACTTC
CASSLGPAGTLEQYF
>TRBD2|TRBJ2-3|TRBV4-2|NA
TGTGCCAGCAGCCAAGAGGGTAGCGGGAGTTCCACAGATACGCAGTATTTT
CASSQEGSGSSTDTQYF
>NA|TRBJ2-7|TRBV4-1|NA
TGCGCCAGCAGCCAAGACGCGCGGGGAGGCTACGAGCAGTACTTC
CASSQDARGGYEQYF
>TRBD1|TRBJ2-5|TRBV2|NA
TGTGCCAGCAGCGCGCGGGTGGTCAACAGGGGCCAAGAGACCCAGTACTTC
CASSARVVNRGQETQYF
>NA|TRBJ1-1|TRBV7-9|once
TGTGCCAGCAGCTTAGCTGCCGGGCGGTACACTGAAGCTTTCTTT
CASSLAAGRYTEAFF
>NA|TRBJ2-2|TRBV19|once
TGTGCCAGTAGTATGGCAGGGGAGGTAGGGAAGACCGGGGAGCTGTTTTTT
CASSMAGEVGKTGELFF
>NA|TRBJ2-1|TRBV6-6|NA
TGTGCCAGCAGTTGGAGGCCTAGCCATGAGCAGTTCTTC
CASSWRPSHEQFF
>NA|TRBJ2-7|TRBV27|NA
TGTGCCAGCAGTTCCCCCCTCCCTCCCCACGAGCAGTACTTC
CASSSPLPPHEQYF
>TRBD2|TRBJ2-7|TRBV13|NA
TGTGCCAGCAGCTTAGGAAGCGGGAGTTCCTACGAGCAGTACTTC
CASSLGSGSSYEQYF
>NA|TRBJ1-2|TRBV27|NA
TGTGCCAGCAGTTTAGCTCAAGACCCGGCACGCTATGGCTACACCTTC
CASSLAQDPARYGYTF
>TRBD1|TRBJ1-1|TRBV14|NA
TGTGCCAGCAGCCAAGTAGGGGGCCTCACTGAAGCTTTCTTT
CASSQVGGLTEAFF
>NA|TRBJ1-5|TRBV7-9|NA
TGTGCCAGCAGCTTAGACGGTACTCAGCCCCAGCATTTT
CASSLDGTQPQHF
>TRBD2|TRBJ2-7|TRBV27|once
TGTGCCAGCAGTTTCAAGCGGGAGTGCTCCTACGAGCAGTACTTC
CASSFKRECSYEQYF
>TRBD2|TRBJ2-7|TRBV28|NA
TGTGCCAGCAGTTCAGGACTAGCGGGACGGGGGGAGCAGTACTTC
CASSSGLAGRGEQYF
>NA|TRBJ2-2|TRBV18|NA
TGTGCCAGCTCACCGCCCGCCCGTAGCAGCACCGGGGAGCTGTTTTTT
CASSPPARSSTGELFF
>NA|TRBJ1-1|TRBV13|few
TGTGCCAGCAGCTTTCCCGTGAACACTGAAGCTTTCTTT
CASSFPVNTEAFF
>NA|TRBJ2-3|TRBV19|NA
TGTGCCAGTAGTATAATGGGTAGGAGCACAGATACGCAGTATTTT
CASSIMGRSTDTQYF
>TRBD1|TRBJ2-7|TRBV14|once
TGTGCCAGCAGCCACTCGGACAGGGGGCCAACCTACGAGCAGTACTTC
CASSHSDRGPTYEQYF
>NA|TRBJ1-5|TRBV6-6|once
TGTGCCAGCAGGCCTATATCAAGTTATCAGCCCCAGCATTTT
CASRPISSYQPQHF
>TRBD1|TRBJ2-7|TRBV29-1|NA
TGCAGCGTTGAAGACGTGGGACAGCAATCCTACGAGCAGTACTTC
CSVEDVGQQSYEQYF
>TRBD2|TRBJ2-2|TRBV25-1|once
TGTGCCAGCAGTGAATTGAGGGCTAGCGGGTTTCCCGGGGAGCTGTTTTTT
CASSELRASGFPGELFF
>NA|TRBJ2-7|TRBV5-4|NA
TGTGCCAGCAGCACCCAGGACAGACCCTCCTACGAGCAGTACTTC
CASSTQDRPSYEQYF
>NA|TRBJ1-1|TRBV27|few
TGTGCCAGCAGCCAGGCCAGGGACACTGAAGCTTTCTTT
CASSQARDTEAFF
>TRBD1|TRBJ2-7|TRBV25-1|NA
TGTGCCAGCAGGAGAACAGGGGACTACGAGCAGTACTTC
CASRRTGDYEQYF
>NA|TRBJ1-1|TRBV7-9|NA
TGTGCCAGCAGCTCCCGTGCGACTGGAATGAACACTGAAGCTTTCTTT
CASSSRATGMNTEAFF
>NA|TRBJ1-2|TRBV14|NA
TGTGCCAGCAGCCCCCGGGGAGGGGCGGAGGGCTACACCTTC
CASSPRGGAEGYTF
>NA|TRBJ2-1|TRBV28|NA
TGTGCCAGCAGTTCAAGCTTTGGGTCCCTGAGCAATGAGCAGTTCTTC
CASSSSFGSLSNEQFF
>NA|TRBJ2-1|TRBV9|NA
TGTGCCAGCAGCCGAGGGACTCTGAATGAGCAGTTCTTC
CASSRGTLNEQFF